This TCR beta chain was documented in a study of shared clonotypes between healthy human individuals. Study information: CD4 naive and CD4 memory each took three plates per donor, while CD8 naive took two and CD8 memory one.

CDR3 size: 12 residues. Looked up from germline, CDR1 is MNHEY and CDR2 is SVGAGI. Remarks on this clone: Compared with germline, one end of the junction differs, possibly owing to a read error.

Investigators divided CD4+ cells into CD45RA+ naive and CD45RA-negative memory subsets. This table comes from immunoSEQ multiplex PCR, and its TCRdb copy is limited to in-frame clones, with some not included. The sample has 1,400,000 or so clones, approximately 98.5% seen once; the top ten hold under 0.45%. The sequenced material came from naive CD4+ T cells sorted from blood. The subset denotes: CD45RA+ positively selected. The V gene is TRBV6-5, the J gene TRBJ2-3; 7 nucleotides agree with TRBD1. This TCR derives from a man in his thirties or forties in good health. The CDR3 protein is CASSYPEGQNHF. CDR3 bases: TGTGCCAGCAGTTACCCTGAGGGACAGAACCATTTT.